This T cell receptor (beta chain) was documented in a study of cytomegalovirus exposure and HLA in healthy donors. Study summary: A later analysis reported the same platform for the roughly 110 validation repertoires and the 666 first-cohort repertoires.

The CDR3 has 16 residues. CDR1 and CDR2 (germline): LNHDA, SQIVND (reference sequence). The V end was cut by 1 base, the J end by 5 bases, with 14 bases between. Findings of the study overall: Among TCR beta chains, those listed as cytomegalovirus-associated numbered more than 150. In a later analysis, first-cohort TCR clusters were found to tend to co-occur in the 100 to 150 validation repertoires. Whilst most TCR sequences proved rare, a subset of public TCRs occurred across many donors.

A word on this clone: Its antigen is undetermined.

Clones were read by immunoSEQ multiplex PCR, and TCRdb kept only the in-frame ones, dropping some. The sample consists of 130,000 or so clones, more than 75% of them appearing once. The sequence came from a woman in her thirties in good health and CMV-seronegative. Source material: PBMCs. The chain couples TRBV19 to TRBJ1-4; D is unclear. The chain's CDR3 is CASSIGLTEANEKLFF. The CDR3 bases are TGTGCCAGTAGTATAGGTTTGACGGAGGCCAATGAAAAACTGTTTTTT.